The source of this T cell receptor (beta chain) is a study of blood T cell repertoires in COVID-19. For the study at large: COVID-19 samples from acute and convalescent phases originated in the United States, Italy and Spain. T cells, B-cell-depleted T cells, or PBMCs supplied cDNA or gDNA.

Authors' analysis steps: Researchers report that nucleated cell counts were estimated from reference gene primer amplification. TCRdb keeps only in-frame clones here, not all; method: immunoSEQ multiplex PCR. V and J calls and clone size come straight from that table; D and trimming were deduced from the DNA. The sample has some 120,000 clones; more than 65% are singletons. Germline assignment: CDR1 MNHEY and CDR2 SMNVEV (reference sequence). V shed 2 bases, J shed 6 bases, and the junction held 20 bases outside the gene matches. The CDR3 is made up of 19 amino acids. The sequenced sample was peripheral blood. The chain recombines TRBV27 with TRBJ2-3; 7 nucleotides match TRBD2. The clonotype was recovered from a woman in her 70s with acute or convalescent COVID-19. CDR3 in amino acids: CASSLKVIPRGGIWDTQYF. Written as DNA, the CDR3 is TGTGCCAGCAGTTTAAAAGTAATCCCTCGCGGGGGTATCTGGGATACGCAGTATTTT.